These 12 T cell receptor beta chains share one sample of origin, sequenced in a study of blood T cell repertoires in COVID-19. Generated by immunoSEQ multiplex PCR, the TCRdb table keeps only in-frame clones and is missing some. The sample carries some 500,000 clones, about 89% recorded once. What was sequenced was peripheral blood. These receptors all come from a woman aged 50 to 60 with COVID-19, enrolled during active disease.

The table lists this clone with a few counts. V gene TRBV4-1 combines with J gene TRBJ1-2, with a possible D match to TRBD1 (6 bases). V lost 1 base and J 6 bases, leaving 21 bases between the germline ends. This CDR3 comprises 17 residues. Germline CDR1 is MGHRA and CDR2 is YSYEKL. CDR3: CASSQAWGGRSLDGYTF. CDR3 DNA sequence: TGCGCCAGCAGCCAAGCATGGGGGGGCAGATCCTTGGATGGCTACACCTTC.

The chain recombines TRBV3-1 (or the pseudogene TRBV3-2) with TRBJ2-7; the D is unclear. CDR3 length: 14 amino acids. With 4 bases removed from V and 5 bases from J, the gap between germline ends came to 15 bases. CDR1 is LGHDT and CDR2 is YNNKEL in the germline V gene (reference sequence). The CDR3, as DNA: TGTGCCAGCAGCCTCCCCGGAGCCAGCGACGAGCAGTACTTC. Translating it yields CASSLPGASDEQYF.

The chain employs TRBV5-6 and TRBJ1-2; 9 positions match TRBD1. The germline CDR1 and CDR2 sequences are SGHDT and YYEEEE. The CDR3 is made up of 17 amino acids. Trimming at V came to 6 bases and at J to 3 bases, leaving 15 bases not matched to a gene. The DNA for the CDR3 is TGTGCCAGCACCTTAGGGACAGGGCCTTCCCCTTACTATGGCTACACCTTC. Its protein product is CASTLGTGPSPYYGYTF. Supplemented by reference TRBV5-6 and TRBJ1-2, the full variable domain reads DAGVTQSPTHLIKTRGQQVTLRCSPKSGHDTVSWYQQALGQGPQFIFQYYEEEERQRGNFPDRFSGHQFPNYSSELNVNALLLGDSALYLCASTLGTGPSPYYGYTFGSGTRLTVV.

This clone was counted a single time. Other DNA sequences of this sample code for an identical CDR3. In DNA, the CDR3 is TGTGCCAGCAGCCCCACAGGCTCCTACGAGCAGTACTTC. Translating it yields CASSPTGSYEQYF. The rearrangement joins TRBV11-1 to TRBJ2-7, with a tentative D call TRBD1 (5 bases). Germline-derived CDR1 and CDR2 are SGHAT and FQDESV (reference sequence). The CDR3 is made up of 13 amino acids. V was pared by 5 bases and J by 0 bases, with 8 bases between.

The chain combines TRBV5-5 with TRBJ1-4; 7 nucleotides agree with TRBD1. V shed 2 bases and J 10 bases; nucleotides not matched to a gene: 8. Germline assignment: CDR1 SGHKS and CDR2 YYEKEE (reference sequence). This CDR3 is 14 amino acids long. In nucleotides, the CDR3 is TGTGCCAGCAGCTTTGCTCAGGGGGGACTAAAACTGTTTTTT. Its protein is CASSFAQGGLKLFF.

The rearrangement links TRBV19 to TRBJ2-5, with TRBD2 identical over 7 bases. V lost 8 bases to trimming and J lost 4 bases; unmatched junction nucleotides: 7. The CDR3 is 13 residues long. The germline V gene encodes CDR1 LNHDA and CDR2 SQIVND (reference sequence). In DNA form, the CDR3 reads TGTGCCAGTGAGGACCGCGGGGGAGAGACCCAGTACTTC. Its translation: CASEDRGGETQYF. Complete variable domain (other parts from reference TRBV19 and TRBJ2-5): DGGITQSPKYLFRKEGQNVTLSCEQNLNHDAMYWYRQDPGQGLRLIYYSQIVNDFQKGDIAEGYSVSREKKESFPLTVTSAQKNPTAFYLCASEDRGGETQYFGPGTRLLVL.

This chain connects TRBV5-1 to TRBJ1-1; D possibly corresponds to TRBD1 (6 bases). The CDR3 is 15 residues long. The germline gives CDR1 SGHRS, CDR2 YFSETQ. V lost 2 bases, J lost 1 base, and 12 bases lay in between. The CDR3 sequence: CASSLTGPKNTEAFF. For the CDR3, the DNA is TGCGCCAGCAGCTTAACAGGGCCCAAGAACACTGAAGCTTTCTTT. Drawing the rest from reference TRBV5-1 and TRBJ1-1, the complete variable domain is KAGVTQTPRYLIKTRGQQVTLSCSPISGHRSVSWYQQTPGQGLQFLFEYFSETQRNKGNFPGRFSGRQFSNSRSEMNVSTLELGDSALYLCASSLTGPKNTEAFFGQGTRLTVV.

Worth noting for this clone: Other DNA sequences in this specimen translate into the identical CDR3. The chain employs TRBV5-6 and TRBJ2-7; 8 bases fit TRBD1. J was trimmed by 0 bases and V by 4 bases; bases with no gene match: 3. There are 14 residues in the CDR3. Germline V CDR1 and CDR2: SGHDT, YYEEEE. The CDR3 region is CASSPGQGSYEQYF. For the CDR3, the DNA is TGTGCCAGCAGCCCTGGACAGGGCTCCTACGAGCAGTACTTC.

This clone appeared once. CDR3 bases: TGTGCCAGCAGCTTAGCCCGGACAGTTTATGGCTACACCTTC. It codes for CASSLARTVYGYTF. The V and J genes are TRBV7-2 and TRBJ1-2, with D possibly TRBD1 on 6 matching bases. Deletions cut 0 bases from V and 5 bases from J, with 10 bases between. The CDR3 covers 14 residues. The germline V gene has CDR1 SGHTA and CDR2 FQGNSA.

The chain has TRBV11-2 and TRBJ1-1; TRBD1 matches 8 bases. The CDR3 consists of 19 residues. Trimming at V came to 2 bases and at J to 4 bases, leaving 18 bases not matched to a gene. Germline CDR1 and CDR2: SGHAT and FQNNGV. CDR3 in amino acids: CASSLSTGQGGFLGTEAFF. CDR3 coding DNA: TGTGCCAGCAGCTTATCGACCGGACAGGGTGGTTTTTTGGGCACTGAAGCTTTCTTT.

The chain joins TRBV19 to TRBJ1-3; 8 bases map to TRBD1. V gave up 4 bases and J gave up 9 bases; unmatched junction bases: 14. CDR1 is LNHDA, CDR2 SQIVND, per germline (reference sequence). This CDR3 is built from 16 residues. DNA for the CDR3: TGTGCCAGTAGTACGGGGACAGGCGTGACTTGGAGCACCATATATTTT. Its translation is CASSTGTGVTWSTIYF.

V and J are TRBV5-1 and TRBJ2-5, with 8 bases matching TRBD1. The CDR3 is 16 amino acids. Losses at the gene ends were 3 bases for V and 5 bases for J; bases not matched to a gene: 12. Germline loops: CDR1 SGHRS, CDR2 YFSETQ. DNA for the CDR3: TGCGCCAGCAGCTCCTTTCCCGGGACAGGAGGGGAGACCCAGTACTTC. The encoded protein is CASSSFPGTGGETQYF.